This TCR beta chain emerged from a study of blood T cells in healthy people across ages. The CDR3 contains 15 residues. The germline V gene has CDR1 SGDLS and CDR2 YYNGEE. V was clipped by 3 bases and J by 4 bases, with 15 bases between them. A sample-barcoded 5' primer and a J-beta primer mix were used in a second PCR of roughly 6 to 11 cycles. Each TCR beta cDNA got a 12-nucleotide random molecular identifier. TCRdb re-analysed the 5' RACE reads in MiXCR, keeping a single row per CDR3 protein. The table includes about 1.5 million distinct CDR3 sequences, approximately 42% detected once. The sequence derives from a woman aged 18 to 35 in good health. The chain carries TRBV9 and TRBJ2-3; possible D gene TRBD2, 7 bases. The sample comprised blood. The CDR3 DNA reads TGTGCCAGCAGCGCTCTTTCGGGGGGCGCAGATACGCAGTATTTT. It encodes CASSALSGGADTQYF.